These T cell receptor beta chains were read from a single sample in a study of blood T cell repertoires in COVID-19. The data were produced by immunoSEQ multiplex PCR, yet TCRdb's version contains in-frame clones alone and is incomplete. The repertoire holds fewer than 300,000 clones, with around 80% as singletons. Sample: PBMCs or T cells enriched from blood (not recorded which). These receptors all stem from a man aged 35 to 55 who had been exposed to COVID-19. Each CDR3 is given with its conserved first and last residue. A D gene is named only where the DNA matches it firmly. The size field is filled for only some rows; it gives once, few, many or a size class.

v_call: TRBV5-1
d_call: NA
j_call: TRBJ2-1
clone_size: NA
cdr3_nt: TGCGCCAGCAGCTTGGATGCGGGACTCTACAATGAGCAGTTCTTC
cdr3_aa: CASSLDAGLYNEQFF

v_call: TRBV30
d_call: NA
j_call: TRBJ2-1
clone_size: NA
cdr3_nt: TGTGCCTGGACGGAGGAGACCTACAATGAGCAGTTCTTC
cdr3_aa: CAWTEETYNEQFF

v_call: TRBV6-6
d_call: TRBD1
j_call: TRBJ2-5
clone_size: once
cdr3_nt: TGTGCCAGCAGTCCAAAGACAGGGCCCCGAGAGACCCAGTACTTC
cdr3_aa: CASSPKTGPRETQYF

v_call: TRBV5-4
d_call: TRBD1
j_call: TRBJ2-7
clone_size: NA
cdr3_nt: TGTGCCAGCAGCTTGGTCCAAGGGACAGGGGGATACGAGCAGTACTTC
cdr3_aa: CASSLVQGTGGYEQYF

v_call: TRBV30
d_call: TRBD2
j_call: TRBJ2-5
clone_size: NA
cdr3_nt: TGTGCCTGGAACGGGGTCGGCGGGAGCTCAGGACGACGAGAGACCCAGTACTTC
cdr3_aa: CAWNGVGGSSGRRETQYF

v_call: TRBV3-1/TRBV3-2
d_call: NA
j_call: TRBJ2-2
clone_size: NA
cdr3_nt: TGTGCCAGCAGTTCGATGGGCGAGCTGTTTTTT
cdr3_aa: CASSSMGELFF

v_call: TRBV6-5
d_call: TRBD1
j_call: TRBJ2-2
clone_size: once
cdr3_nt: TGTGCCACATACAGGGGAAGAACCGGGGAGCTGTTTTTT
cdr3_aa: CATYRGRTGELFF

v_call: TRBV6-6
d_call: TRBD1
j_call: TRBJ1-1
clone_size: NA
cdr3_nt: TGTGCCAGCAGTCTCGACAGGGAAATCGATGTGAACACTGAAGCTTTCTTT
cdr3_aa: CASSLDREIDVNTEAFF

v_call: TRBV19
d_call: TRBD1
j_call: TRBJ1-4
clone_size: once
cdr3_nt: TGTGCCAGTAGTGGACAGGCAACTAATGAAAAACTGTTTTTT
cdr3_aa: CASSGQATNEKLFF

v_call: TRBV6-5
d_call: NA
j_call: TRBJ2-7
clone_size: few
cdr3_nt: TGTGCCAGCCGCTCGGGAGTCTCCTACGAGCAGTACTTC
cdr3_aa: CASRSGVSYEQYF

v_call: TRBV9
d_call: TRBD2
j_call: TRBJ2-5
clone_size: NA
cdr3_nt: TGTGCCAGCAGCGTAGCGGGAGGGGTTACGACCCAGTACTTC
cdr3_aa: CASSVAGGVTTQYF

v_call: TRBV30
d_call: NA
j_call: TRBJ1-4
clone_size: NA
cdr3_nt: TGTGCCTGGACCCCTCCGCCAGCGAATGAAAAACTGTTTTTT
cdr3_aa: CAWTPPPANEKLFF

v_call: TRBV11-3
d_call: TRBD1
j_call: TRBJ1-1
clone_size: NA
cdr3_nt: TGTGCCAGCAGATCGACAGGGGGCGGGACTGAAGCTTTCTTT
cdr3_aa: CASRSTGGGTEAFF

v_call: TRBV29-1
d_call: NA
j_call: TRBJ1-5
clone_size: NA
cdr3_nt: TGCAGCGTCAGGGAGGAGGGTCATCAGCCCCAGCATTTT
cdr3_aa: CSVREEGHQPQHF

v_call: TRBV6-5
d_call: TRBD1
j_call: TRBJ2-5
clone_size: NA
cdr3_nt: TGTGCCAGCAGCAGGACAGGACAGTACCAAGAGACCCAGTACTTC
cdr3_aa: CASSRTGQYQETQYF

v_call: TRBV3-1/TRBV3-2
d_call: TRBD1
j_call: TRBJ1-3
clone_size: few
cdr3_nt: TGTGCCAGCAGCCAAGACGGGACAGGACTCTCGAAAGGAAACACCATATATTTT
cdr3_aa: CASSQDGTGLSKGNTIYF

v_call: TRBV6-1
d_call: NA
j_call: TRBJ1-2
clone_size: few
cdr3_nt: TGTGCCAGCAGTGAATCAGGGCAGTCTAACTATGGCTACACCTTC
cdr3_aa: CASSESGQSNYGYTF

v_call: TRBV28
d_call: NA
j_call: TRBJ1-6
clone_size: NA
cdr3_nt: TGTGCCAGCAGCTCTAATTCACCCCTCCACTTT
cdr3_aa: CASSSNSPLHF

v_call: TRBV7-9
d_call: NA
j_call: TRBJ2-2
clone_size: NA
cdr3_nt: TGTGCCAGCAGCTTAGGTTCGGGGTCCACCGGGGAGCTGTTTTTT
cdr3_aa: CASSLGSGSTGELFF

v_call: TRBV9
d_call: NA
j_call: TRBJ2-1
clone_size: NA
cdr3_nt: TGTGCCAGCAGCGTAGTTCCGGGTAGCTCCTACAATGAGCAGTTCTTC
cdr3_aa: CASSVVPGSSYNEQFF

v_call: TRBV12-5
d_call: NA
j_call: TRBJ1-6
clone_size: NA
cdr3_nt: TGTGCTAGTGGTTTGGTTCGGGGTCTTCATTCACCCCTCCACTTT
cdr3_aa: CASGLVRGLHSPLHF

v_call: TRBV3-1/TRBV3-2
d_call: NA
j_call: TRBJ2-7
clone_size: NA
cdr3_nt: TGTGCCAGCAGCCAAGTTAACTCCTACGAGCAGTACTTC
cdr3_aa: CASSQVNSYEQYF

v_call: TRBV5-4
d_call: NA
j_call: TRBJ1-1
clone_size: NA
cdr3_nt: TGTGCCAGCAGCTTGGACATGGCCCGGAACACTGAAGCTTTCTTT
cdr3_aa: CASSLDMARNTEAFF

v_call: TRBV20-1
d_call: NA
j_call: TRBJ1-2
clone_size: NA
cdr3_nt: TGCAGTGCTAGACAGGGCTATGGCTACACCTTC
cdr3_aa: CSARQGYGYTF

v_call: TRBV7-9
d_call: TRBD1
j_call: TRBJ1-5
clone_size: NA
cdr3_nt: TGTGCCAGCAGCAGTGACAGGGCCTTCTATAGCAATCAGCCCCAGCATTTT
cdr3_aa: CASSSDRAFYSNQPQHF

v_call: TRBV2
d_call: NA
j_call: TRBJ1-4
clone_size: NA
cdr3_nt: TGTGCCAGCAGTGCCGGGACTTCAACTAATGAAAAACTGTTTTTT
cdr3_aa: CASSAGTSTNEKLFF

v_call: TRBV19
d_call: TRBD2
j_call: TRBJ2-7
clone_size: NA
cdr3_nt: TGTGCCAGTAGTATATCGGGGGGAACCTACGAGCAGTACTTC
cdr3_aa: CASSISGGTYEQYF

v_call: TRBV5-4
d_call: NA
j_call: TRBJ1-1
clone_size: NA
cdr3_nt: TGTGCCAGCAGCTTGGCTGGCGCAGGGACAACGAACACTGAAGCTTTCTTT
cdr3_aa: CASSLAGAGTTNTEAFF

v_call: TRBV9
d_call: TRBD2
j_call: TRBJ2-2
clone_size: NA
cdr3_nt: TGTGCCAGCAGCGTGGTGACTAGCGGGGTTGTCGGGGAGCTGTTTTTT
cdr3_aa: CASSVVTSGVVGELFF

v_call: TRBV5-1
d_call: NA
j_call: TRBJ2-3
clone_size: NA
cdr3_nt: TGCGCCAGCAGCTTGGGGACTGGATACACAGATACGCAGTATTTT
cdr3_aa: CASSLGTGYTDTQYF

v_call: TRBV5-1
d_call: TRBD1
j_call: TRBJ2-5
clone_size: NA
cdr3_nt: TGCGCCAGCAGCTGGACAGGGAACCAAGAGACCCAGTACTTC
cdr3_aa: CASSWTGNQETQYF

v_call: TRBV19
d_call: TRBD1
j_call: TRBJ1-1
clone_size: NA
cdr3_nt: TGTGCCAGTAGTATAGGCGGGACAGGGGTCGGTGAAGCTTTCTTT
cdr3_aa: CASSIGGTGVGEAFF

v_call: TRBV7-8
d_call: NA
j_call: TRBJ1-6
clone_size: few
cdr3_nt: TGTGCCAGCAGCTCTCCGGGACAAGAGGGGCAGAGCTCCTATAATTCACCCCTCCACTTT
cdr3_aa: CASSSPGQEGQSSYNSPLHF

v_call: TRBV18
d_call: NA
j_call: TRBJ2-7
clone_size: NA
cdr3_nt: TGTGCCAGCTCACCATCCCAGGGCCCCTACGAGCAGTACTTC
cdr3_aa: CASSPSQGPYEQYF

v_call: TRBV9
d_call: TRBD2
j_call: TRBJ2-1
clone_size: once
cdr3_nt: TGTGCCAGCAGCGTAGACCGGGAGGTCCACAATGAGCAGTTCTTC
cdr3_aa: CASSVDREVHNEQFF

v_call: TRBV7-9
d_call: NA
j_call: TRBJ2-3
clone_size: NA
cdr3_nt: TGTGCCAGCAGCCCCGGGGTAGGCGGTGGAGATACGCAGTATTTT
cdr3_aa: CASSPGVGGGDTQYF

v_call: TRBV30
d_call: NA
j_call: TRBJ1-1
clone_size: NA
cdr3_nt: TGTGCCCTAGGGGCGACAGTTCTCGTCCCTGAAGCTTTCTTT
cdr3_aa: CALGATVLVPEAFF

v_call: TRBV7-9
d_call: TRBD1
j_call: TRBJ1-3
clone_size: NA
cdr3_nt: TGTGCCAGCAGCGCGGACAGGTTAAGTGGAAACACCATATATTTT
cdr3_aa: CASSADRLSGNTIYF

v_call: TRBV19
d_call: TRBD2
j_call: TRBJ2-5
clone_size: NA
cdr3_nt: TGTGCCACCGGAGCGGGAACGCAAGAGACCCAGTACTTC
cdr3_aa: CATGAGTQETQYF

v_call: TRBV2
d_call: NA
j_call: TRBJ2-3
clone_size: NA
cdr3_nt: TGTGCCAGCACCTCGGAGAGGCCCCCCGCAGATACGCAGTATTTT
cdr3_aa: CASTSERPPADTQYF

v_call: TRBV19
d_call: TRBD1
j_call: TRBJ2-5
clone_size: NA
cdr3_nt: TGTGCCAGTAGTATAGACCTGACAGGGGGGCAAGAGACCCAGTACTTC
cdr3_aa: CASSIDLTGGQETQYF

v_call: TRBV3-1/TRBV3-2
d_call: NA
j_call: TRBJ1-1
clone_size: NA
cdr3_nt: TGTGCCAGCAGCCGGGGGACTATGAACACTGAAGCTTTCTTT
cdr3_aa: CASSRGTMNTEAFF

v_call: TRBV5-8
d_call: TRBD2
j_call: TRBJ2-1
clone_size: NA
cdr3_nt: TGTGCCAGCCTGTCCGCCGGGAGGCGTTTCAATGAGCAGTTCTTC
cdr3_aa: CASLSAGRRFNEQFF

v_call: TRBV7-8
d_call: NA
j_call: TRBJ1-2
clone_size: NA
cdr3_nt: TGTGCCAGCAGCTTACCCCCTGGGAGAGGCTACACCTTC
cdr3_aa: CASSLPPGRGYTF

v_call: TRBV18
d_call: TRBD2
j_call: TRBJ2-7
clone_size: NA
cdr3_nt: TGTGCCAGCTCACCCGGGACTATCTCCTACGAGCAGTACTTC
cdr3_aa: CASSPGTISYEQYF

v_call: TRBV14
d_call: NA
j_call: TRBJ1-2
clone_size: NA
cdr3_nt: TGTGCCAGCAGCCAAGACCCCAGGGTGGTTGGCTACACCTTC
cdr3_aa: CASSQDPRVVGYTF

v_call: TRBV5-4
d_call: TRBD1
j_call: TRBJ1-2
clone_size: NA
cdr3_nt: TGTGCCAGCAGCTCGGGACAGACTAACTATGGCTACACCTTC
cdr3_aa: CASSSGQTNYGYTF

v_call: TRBV6-6
d_call: NA
j_call: TRBJ1-5
clone_size: NA
cdr3_nt: TGTGCCATGAGCAGGGGAAGAGATCAGCCCCAGCATTTT
cdr3_aa: CAMSRGRDQPQHF

v_call: TRBV18
d_call: NA
j_call: TRBJ2-3
clone_size: NA
cdr3_nt: TGTGCCAGCTCATCATTTAGCGATACGCAGTATTTT
cdr3_aa: CASSSFSDTQYF

v_call: TRBV10-3
d_call: TRBD1
j_call: TRBJ2-1
clone_size: NA
cdr3_nt: TGTGCCATCAGTGCGGGAGTGGGGACAGGGTGGGTCTTC
cdr3_aa: CAISAGVGTGWVF

v_call: TRBV19
d_call: TRBD1
j_call: TRBJ1-3
clone_size: NA
cdr3_nt: TGTGCCAGTAGTCAACCGGGGACAGGGGGCTTTGGCACCATATATTTT
cdr3_aa: CASSQPGTGGFGTIYF

v_call: TRBV5-4
d_call: NA
j_call: TRBJ2-1
clone_size: NA
cdr3_nt: TGTGCCAGCAGCTCCCGGGTGGCGGGTGATGAGCAGTTCTTC
cdr3_aa: CASSSRVAGDEQFF

v_call: TRBV2
d_call: TRBD1
j_call: TRBJ1-1
clone_size: NA
cdr3_nt: TGTGCCAGCACCGGGACAGGGTGGACTGGTACTGAAGCTTTCTTT
cdr3_aa: CASTGTGWTGTEAFF

v_call: TRBV5-1
d_call: TRBD1
j_call: TRBJ1-2
clone_size: NA
cdr3_nt: TGCGCCAGCAGCGCGCGACAGGGGCCTAACTATGGCTACACCTTC
cdr3_aa: CASSARQGPNYGYTF

v_call: TRBV5-1
d_call: NA
j_call: TRBJ1-1
clone_size: few
cdr3_nt: TGCGCCAGCAGCTCCCGAGTAGGGGGATCGGGAGAAGCTTTCTTT
cdr3_aa: CASSSRVGGSGEAFF

v_call: TRBV18
d_call: NA
j_call: TRBJ1-5
clone_size: NA
cdr3_nt: TGTGCCAGCTCACCACAGTCTATGGGGCCGAATCAGCCCCAGCATTTT
cdr3_aa: CASSPQSMGPNQPQHF